Listed here is a single T cell receptor beta chain. TCRdb keeps only in-frame clones here, not all; method: immunoSEQ multiplex PCR. The data show about 49,000 clones, over 90% seen once. The CDR3 spans 13 residues. The germline CDR1 and CDR2 sequences are SGHTA and FQGNSA. The V and J ends lost 1 base and 6 bases respectively, with 10 bases between them. The sample belongs to a study of blood T cell repertoires in COVID-19. The sequenced material came from peripheral blood. This chain joins TRBV7-2 and TRBJ2-7, with D tentatively TRBD1 (5 bases). The TCR sequence derives from a man aged 55 to 69 with COVID-19, enrolled during active disease. CDR3 nucleotides: TGTGCCAGCAGCTTAGTGGGGCCCGGCGAGCAGTACTTC. Translated, it gives CASSLVGPGEQYF.